Included here is one T cell receptor (beta chain) sequence, with context. Its antigen remains unidentified. TCRdb re-analysed the RT-PCR reads in MiXCR, keeping a single row per CDR3 protein. The sample includes some 180,000 distinct CDR3 sequences, around 8.8% seen only once; the top ten take under 13%. The data belong to a study of response to subunit inactivated influenza vaccine. Study-wide findings and caveats: Seasonal influenza vaccination, on each occasion, was suggested by the authors to recruit few new T cells.

Germline lookup yields CDR1 MNHNS and CDR2 SASEGT. V was clipped by 6 bases and J by 4 bases; unmatched bases: 14. This CDR3 has 16 amino acids. Material: non-naive T cells sorted from PBMCs, obtained on the day of vaccination. The chain combines TRBV6-1 with TRBJ1-2; 7 bases are shared with TRBD1. The receptor's source is a man aged 50-59 years who received an inactivated influenza vaccine. The CDR3 region has the DNA TGTGCCAGCAGCGGAGGGACAGCCTTTAGCACCTATGGCTACACCTTC. It is translated as CASSGGTAFSTYGYTF.